Listed here are 6 T cell receptor beta chains from one sample, sequenced in a study of blood T cell repertoires in COVID-19 (dated by TCRdb to about 2020). Receptors were amplified or captured by the immunoSEQ multiplex PCR assay. TCRdb obtained this table from immuneACCESS and retained in-frame rearrangements with V and J assigned. These tables miss some clones; where compared with another copy, unresolved V genes account for less than half of the shortfall, and the remainder is unexplained. The sample yields around 260,000 clones; about nine tenths were counted once. The top ten hold about 4% of the sample. The sequenced material came from peripheral blood. These receptors were obtained from a man in his 60s who had recovered from COVID-19.

Written as DNA, the CDR3 is TGTGCCAGCAGCTTAGATTCCAGACAGGGGGCCAATCAGCCCCAGCATTTT. Translation gives CASSLDSRQGANQPQHF. This chain links TRBV11-2 with TRBJ1-5; 10 bases align to TRBD1. This CDR3 has 17 residues. Germline loops: CDR1 SGHAT, CDR2 FQNNGV. Germline trimming cut 0 bases from V and 3 bases from J; bases unmatched to any gene: 5.

V usage is TRBV19 and J usage is TRBJ1-3; 9 bases agree with TRBD1. Trimming took 5 bases from V and 4 from J; bases not matched to a gene: 9. Germline V gene data show CDR1 as LNHDA and CDR2 as SQIVND (reference sequence). The CDR3 extends over 16 amino acids. The CDR3 spells CASSPPQGARGNTIYF. The CDR3 nucleotides are TGTGCCAGTAGTCCCCCACAGGGGGCGCGCGGAAACACCATATATTTT.

There are a few counts of this clone. V is TRBV7-2 and J is TRBJ1-2, with D hard to call. Trimming removed 7 bases at V and 1 base at J, with 19 bases between. The CDR3 contains 16 residues. CDR1 is SGHTA, CDR2 FQGNSA, per germline. For the CDR3, the DNA is TGTGCCAGCATCCCGGTGCGGGCAGGAAATAACTATGGCTACACCTTC. Amino acids: CASIPVRAGNNYGYTF.

This chain connects TRBV5-4 to TRBJ2-5; the match to TRBD2 covers 7 bases. Germline V gene data show CDR1 as SGHNT and CDR2 as YYREEE (reference sequence). V dropped 1 base and J dropped 5; count of bases not matched to a gene: 2. The length of the CDR3 is 13 residues. CDR3 DNA sequence: TGTGCCAGCAGCTTGAACGGGAGGGAGACCCAGTACTTC. Protein sequence: CASSLNGRETQYF.

The chain combines TRBV5-1 with TRBJ2-7, with TRBD2 matching over 9 bases. Trimming cost V 4 bases and J 0 bases; bases outside gene matches: 8. This CDR3 is built from 16 residues. Germline V lookup: CDR1 SGHRS, CDR2 YFSETQ. CDR3 sequence (DNA): TGCGCCAGCAGCCCAGTCAGCGGGGGGTCCTCCTACGAGCAGTACTTC. Amino acids: CASSPVSGGSSYEQYF.

CDR3 sequence reads: CASSSGTSGAETQYF. The CDR3 DNA sequence: TGTGCCAGCAGCTCCGGGACTAGCGGGGCGGAGACCCAGTACTTC. The J gene is TRBJ2-5, the V gene TRBV5-5; TRBD2 agrees at 13 bases. This CDR3 region has 15 residues. Germline V CDR1 and CDR2: SGHKS, YYEKEE (reference sequence). V shed 3 bases and J 5 bases; nucleotides not matched to a gene: 4.